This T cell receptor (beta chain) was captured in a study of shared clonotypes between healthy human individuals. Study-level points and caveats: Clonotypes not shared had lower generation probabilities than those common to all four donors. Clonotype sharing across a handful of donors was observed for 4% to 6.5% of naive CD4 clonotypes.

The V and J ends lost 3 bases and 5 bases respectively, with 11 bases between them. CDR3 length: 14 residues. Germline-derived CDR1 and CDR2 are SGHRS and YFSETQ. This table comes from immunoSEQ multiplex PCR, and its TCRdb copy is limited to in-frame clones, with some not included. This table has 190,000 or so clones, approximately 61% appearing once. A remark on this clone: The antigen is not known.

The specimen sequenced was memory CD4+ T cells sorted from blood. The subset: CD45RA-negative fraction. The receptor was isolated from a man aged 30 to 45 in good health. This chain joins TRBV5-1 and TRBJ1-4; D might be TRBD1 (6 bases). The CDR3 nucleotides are TGCGCCAGCAGCTATGGACAGCGCAATGAAAAACTGTTTTTT. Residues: CASSYGQRNEKLFF.